The entry below gives a single TCR beta chain sequence along with its context. The antigen remains unidentified. Vbeta (60) and Jbeta (13) primers were used in the PCR. TCRdb keeps only in-frame clones here, not all; method: immunoSEQ multiplex PCR. This sample contains 93,000 or so clones. The entry originates in a study of cytomegalovirus exposure and HLA in healthy donors. Whole-study results and caveats: Some V segments (TRBV6-2 and TRBV6-3 among them) were excluded as indistinguishable. No immune exposure information besides CMV serostatus was available.

The CDR3 extends over 14 amino acids. CDR1 is SGHKS and CDR2 is YYEKEE in the germline V gene (reference sequence). Trimming shortened V by 0 bases and J by 4 bases, and 8 bases separated the two germline ends. The sequence was obtained from a man aged 35 to 55 in good health and CMV-seronegative. The sample was PBMCs. The gene calls are TRBV5-5 and TRBJ1-5; D unclear. The CDR3 loop reads CASSLGGGNQPQHF. CDR3 coding DNA: TGTGCCAGCAGCTTGGGGGGAGGGAATCAGCCCCAGCATTTT. Combining the CDR3 with reference TRBV5-5 and TRBJ1-5 gives the whole variable domain DAGVTQSPTHLIKTRGQQVTLRCSPISGHKSVSWYQQVLGQGPQFIFQYYEKEERGRGNFPDRFSARQFPNYSSELNVNALLLGDSALYLCASSLGGGNQPQHFGDGTRLSIL.